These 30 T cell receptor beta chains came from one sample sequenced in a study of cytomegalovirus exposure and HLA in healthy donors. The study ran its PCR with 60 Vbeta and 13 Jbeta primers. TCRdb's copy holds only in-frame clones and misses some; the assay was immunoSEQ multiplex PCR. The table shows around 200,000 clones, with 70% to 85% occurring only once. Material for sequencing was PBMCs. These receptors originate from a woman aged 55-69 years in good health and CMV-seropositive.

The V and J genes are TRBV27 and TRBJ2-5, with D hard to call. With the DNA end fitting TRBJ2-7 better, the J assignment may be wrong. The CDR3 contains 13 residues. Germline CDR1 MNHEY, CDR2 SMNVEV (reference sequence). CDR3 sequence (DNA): TGTGCCAGCAGCTTGGGCCAGTTCTACGAGCAGTACTTC. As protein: CASSLGQFYEQYF.

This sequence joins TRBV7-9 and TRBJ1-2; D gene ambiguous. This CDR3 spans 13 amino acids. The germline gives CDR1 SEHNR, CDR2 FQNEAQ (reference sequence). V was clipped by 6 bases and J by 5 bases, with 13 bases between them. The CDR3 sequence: CASREGGIYGYTF. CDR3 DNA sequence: TGTGCCAGCAGGGAGGGTGGCATTTATGGCTACACCTTC.

The CDR3 loop reads CASSRHRSGTEAFF. CDR3 bases: TGTGCCAGCAGCCGGCACAGGTCTGGCACTGAAGCTTTCTTT. J is TRBJ1-1 and V is TRBV5-4, with a possible D match to TRBD1 (5 bases). From germline, CDR1 is SGHNT and CDR2 YYREEE (reference sequence). This CDR3 is 14 amino acids long. The V end lost 4 bases, the J end lost 4 bases, and 14 bases lay between the germline ends.

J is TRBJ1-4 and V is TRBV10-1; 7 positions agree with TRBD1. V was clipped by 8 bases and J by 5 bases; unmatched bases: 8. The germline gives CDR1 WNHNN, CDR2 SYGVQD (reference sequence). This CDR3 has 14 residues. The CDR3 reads CASSPGTENEKLFF. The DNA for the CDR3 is TGCGCCAGCTCCCCTGGGACAGAGAATGAAAAACTGTTTTTT.

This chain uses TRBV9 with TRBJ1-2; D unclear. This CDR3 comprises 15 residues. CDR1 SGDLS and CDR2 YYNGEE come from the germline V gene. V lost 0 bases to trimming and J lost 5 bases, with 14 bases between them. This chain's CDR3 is CASSVGLWSGYGYTF. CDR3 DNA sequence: TGTGCCAGCAGCGTAGGTCTTTGGAGTGGGTATGGCTACACCTTC.

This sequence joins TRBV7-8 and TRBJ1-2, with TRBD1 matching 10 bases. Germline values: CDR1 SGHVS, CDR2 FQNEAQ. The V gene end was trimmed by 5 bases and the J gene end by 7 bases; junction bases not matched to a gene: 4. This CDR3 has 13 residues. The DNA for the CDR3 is TGTGCCAGCAGCGACAGGGGGCCTGGTGGCTACACCTTC. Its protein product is CASSDRGPGGYTF.

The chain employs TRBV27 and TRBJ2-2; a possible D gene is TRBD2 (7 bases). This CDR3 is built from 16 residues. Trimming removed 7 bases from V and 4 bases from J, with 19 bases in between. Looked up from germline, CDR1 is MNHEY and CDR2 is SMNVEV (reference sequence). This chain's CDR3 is CASMGPGGRSTGELFF. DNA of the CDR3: TGTGCCAGCATGGGGCCGGGGGGCCGGAGCACCGGGGAGCTGTTTTTT.

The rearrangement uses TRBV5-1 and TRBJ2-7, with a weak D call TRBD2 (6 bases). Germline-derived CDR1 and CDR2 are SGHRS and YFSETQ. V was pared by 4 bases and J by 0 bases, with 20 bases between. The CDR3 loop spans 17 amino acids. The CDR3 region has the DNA TGCGCCAGCAGCCTCGGCATTGATAGCGGAATCTCCTACGAGCAGTACTTC. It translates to CASSLGIDSGISYEQYF.

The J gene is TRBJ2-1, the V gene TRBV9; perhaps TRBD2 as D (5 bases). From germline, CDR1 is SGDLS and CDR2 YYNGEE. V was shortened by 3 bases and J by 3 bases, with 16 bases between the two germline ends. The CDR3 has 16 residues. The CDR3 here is CASSAGILGSYNEQFF. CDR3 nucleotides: TGTGCCAGCAGCGCGGGGATCCTGGGGAGCTACAATGAGCAGTTCTTC.

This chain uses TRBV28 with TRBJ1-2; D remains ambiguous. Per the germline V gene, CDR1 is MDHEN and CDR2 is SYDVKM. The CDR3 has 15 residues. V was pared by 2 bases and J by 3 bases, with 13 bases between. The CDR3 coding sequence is TGTGCCAGCAGTTTAGGGCCTCACGGGGACTATGGCTACACCTTC. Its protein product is CASSLGPHGDYGYTF.

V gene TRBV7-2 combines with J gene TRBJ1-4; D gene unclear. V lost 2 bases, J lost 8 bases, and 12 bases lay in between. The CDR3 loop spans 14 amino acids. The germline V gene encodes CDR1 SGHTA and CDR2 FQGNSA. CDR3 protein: CASSLYRDGEKLFF. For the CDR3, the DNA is TGTGCCAGCAGCTTATATCGGGATGGGGAAAAACTGTTTTTT.

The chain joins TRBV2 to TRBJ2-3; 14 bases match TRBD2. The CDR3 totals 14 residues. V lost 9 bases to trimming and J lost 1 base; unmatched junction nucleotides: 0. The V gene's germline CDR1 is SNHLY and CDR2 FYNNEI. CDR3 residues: CARGLAGGTDTQYF. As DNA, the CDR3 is TGTGCCAGGGGACTAGCGGGGGGCACAGATACGCAGTATTTT.

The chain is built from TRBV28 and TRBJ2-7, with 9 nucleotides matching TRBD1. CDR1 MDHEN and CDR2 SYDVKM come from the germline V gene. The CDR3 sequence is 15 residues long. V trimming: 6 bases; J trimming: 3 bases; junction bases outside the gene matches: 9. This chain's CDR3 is CASSLLGQGYYEQYF. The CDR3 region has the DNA TGTGCCAGCAGCCTTCTGGGACAGGGATACTACGAGCAGTACTTC.

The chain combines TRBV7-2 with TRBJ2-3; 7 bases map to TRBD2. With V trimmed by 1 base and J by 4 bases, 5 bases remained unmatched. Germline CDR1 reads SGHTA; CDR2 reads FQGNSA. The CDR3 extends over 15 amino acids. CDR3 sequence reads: CASSLGGSFADTQYF. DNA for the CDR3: TGTGCCAGCAGCTTAGGCGGGAGTTTCGCAGATACGCAGTATTTT.

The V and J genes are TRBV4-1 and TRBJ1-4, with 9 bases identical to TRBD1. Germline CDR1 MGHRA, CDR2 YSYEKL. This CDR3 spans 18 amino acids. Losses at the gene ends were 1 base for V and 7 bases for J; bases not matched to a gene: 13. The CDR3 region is CASSQVRDREARREKLFF. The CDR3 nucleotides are TGCGCCAGCAGCCAAGTCCGGGACAGGGAAGCTCGACGTGAAAAACTGTTTTTT.

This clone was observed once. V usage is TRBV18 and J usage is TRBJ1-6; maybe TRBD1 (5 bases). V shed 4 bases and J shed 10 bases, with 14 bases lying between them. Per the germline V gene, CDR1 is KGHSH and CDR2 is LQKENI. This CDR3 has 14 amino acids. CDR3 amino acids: CASSLGEGNSPLHF. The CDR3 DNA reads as TGTGCCAGCTCACTAGGGGAGGGGAACTCACCCCTCCACTTT.

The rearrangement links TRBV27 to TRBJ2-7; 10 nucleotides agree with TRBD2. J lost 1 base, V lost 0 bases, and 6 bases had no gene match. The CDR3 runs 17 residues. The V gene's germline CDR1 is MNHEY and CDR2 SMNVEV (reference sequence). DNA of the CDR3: TGTGCCAGCAGTTTATCGGCTAGCGGGAGTAGGTCCTACGAGCAGTACTTC. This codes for CASSLSASGSRSYEQYF.

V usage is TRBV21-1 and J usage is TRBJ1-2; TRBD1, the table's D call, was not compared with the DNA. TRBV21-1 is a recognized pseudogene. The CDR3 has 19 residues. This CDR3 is CASSSPPISGQGLRGWATF. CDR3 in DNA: TGTGCCAGCAGCAGCCCTCCGATTTCGGGACAAGGTCTTAGGGGTTGGGCCACCTTC.

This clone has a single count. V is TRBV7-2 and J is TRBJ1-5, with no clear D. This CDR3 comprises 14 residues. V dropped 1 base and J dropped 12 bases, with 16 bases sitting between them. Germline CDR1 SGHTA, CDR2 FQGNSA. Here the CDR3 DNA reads TGTGCCAGCAGCTTAGGCGACGGATTGCGACTCCAGCATTTT. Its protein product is CASSLGDGLRLQHF.

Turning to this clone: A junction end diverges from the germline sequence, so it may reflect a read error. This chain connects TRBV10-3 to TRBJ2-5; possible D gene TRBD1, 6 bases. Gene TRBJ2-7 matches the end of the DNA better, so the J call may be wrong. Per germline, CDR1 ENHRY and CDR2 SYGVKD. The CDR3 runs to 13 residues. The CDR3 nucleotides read TGTGCCATCAGCGGGACACCCTCCGACGAGCAGTACTTC. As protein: CAISGTPSDEQYF.

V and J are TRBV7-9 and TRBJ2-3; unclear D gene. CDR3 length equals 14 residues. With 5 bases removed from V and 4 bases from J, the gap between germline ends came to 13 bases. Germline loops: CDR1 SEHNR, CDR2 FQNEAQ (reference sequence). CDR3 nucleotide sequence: TGTGCCAGCAGCCACAATGTGGGCCCAGATACGCAGTATTTT. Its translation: CASSHNVGPDTQYF.

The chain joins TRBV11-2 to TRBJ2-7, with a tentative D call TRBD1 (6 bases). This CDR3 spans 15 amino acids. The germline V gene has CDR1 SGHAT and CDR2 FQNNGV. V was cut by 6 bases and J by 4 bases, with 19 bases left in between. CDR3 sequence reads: CASSLTSRGYYEQYF. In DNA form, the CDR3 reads TGTGCCAGCAGTCTCACTTCCAGGGGCTATTACGAGCAGTACTTC. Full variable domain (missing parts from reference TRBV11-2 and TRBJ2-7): EAGVAQSPRYKIIEKRQSVAFWCNPISGHATLYWYQQILGQGPKLLIQFQNNGVVDDSQLPKDRFSAERLKGVDSTLKIQPAKLEDSAVYLCASSLTSRGYYEQYFGPGTRLTVT.

The CDR3 protein is CASSSGQGAVGYTF. CDR3 in DNA: TGCGCCAGCAGCTCAGGTCAGGGGGCCGTTGGCTACACCTTC. This rearrangement joins TRBV5-1 to TRBJ1-2; 8 positions agree with TRBD1. CDR1 and CDR2 (germline): SGHRS, YFSETQ. The ends lost 3 bases at V and 7 bases at J; junction bases unmatched: 8. CDR3 length: 14 residues. Based on the CDR3 plus reference TRBV5-1 and TRBJ1-2, the full variable domain is KAGVTQTPRYLIKTRGQQVTLSCSPISGHRSVSWYQQTPGQGLQFLFEYFSETQRNKGNFPGRFSGRQFSNSRSEMNVSTLELGDSALYLCASSSGQGAVGYTFGSGTRLTVV.

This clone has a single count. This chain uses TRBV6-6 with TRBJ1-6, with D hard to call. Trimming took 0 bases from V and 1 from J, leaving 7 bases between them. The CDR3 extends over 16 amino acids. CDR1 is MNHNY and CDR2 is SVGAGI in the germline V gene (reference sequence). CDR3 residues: CASSYSRQSYNSPLHF. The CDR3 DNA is TGTGCCAGCAGTTACTCACGACAATCCTATAATTCACCCCTCCACTTT.

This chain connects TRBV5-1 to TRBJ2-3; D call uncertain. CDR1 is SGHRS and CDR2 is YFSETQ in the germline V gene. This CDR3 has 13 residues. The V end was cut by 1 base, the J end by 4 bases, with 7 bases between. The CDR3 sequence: CASSLISSDTQYF. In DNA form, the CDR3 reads TGCGCCAGCAGCTTGATATCTTCAGATACGCAGTATTTT.

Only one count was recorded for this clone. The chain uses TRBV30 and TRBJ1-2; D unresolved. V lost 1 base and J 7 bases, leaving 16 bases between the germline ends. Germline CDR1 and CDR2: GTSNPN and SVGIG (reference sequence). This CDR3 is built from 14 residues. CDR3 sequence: CAWSDNGAWAGYTF. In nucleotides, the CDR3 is TGTGCCTGGAGTGATAACGGTGCTTGGGCTGGCTACACCTTC.

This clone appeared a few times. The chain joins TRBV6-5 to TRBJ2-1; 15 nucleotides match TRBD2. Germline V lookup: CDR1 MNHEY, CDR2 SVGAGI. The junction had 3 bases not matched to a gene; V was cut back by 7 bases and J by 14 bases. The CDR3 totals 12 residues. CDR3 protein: CASIGTSGGKFF. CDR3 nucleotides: TGTGCCAGCATTGGGACTAGCGGGGGGAAGTTCTTC.

Here the CDR3 DNA reads TGTGCCAGCAGCTTAGCAGGGCTCCACGAGCAGTACTTC. It translates to CASSLAGLHEQYF. The chain carries TRBV7-3 and TRBJ2-7, with D perhaps TRBD1 (5 bases). The ends were cut back, 2 bases at V and 5 bases at J, with 10 bases in the middle. Germline V CDR1 and CDR2: SGHTA, FQGTGA. There are 13 residues in the CDR3.

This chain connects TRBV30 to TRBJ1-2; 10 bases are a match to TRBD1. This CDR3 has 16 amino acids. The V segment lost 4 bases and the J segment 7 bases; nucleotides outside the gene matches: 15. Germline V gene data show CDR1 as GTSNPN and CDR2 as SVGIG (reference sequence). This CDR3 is CAWISVRDRGKGGYTF. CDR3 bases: TGTGCCTGGATATCGGTACGGGACAGGGGAAAAGGTGGCTACACCTTC.

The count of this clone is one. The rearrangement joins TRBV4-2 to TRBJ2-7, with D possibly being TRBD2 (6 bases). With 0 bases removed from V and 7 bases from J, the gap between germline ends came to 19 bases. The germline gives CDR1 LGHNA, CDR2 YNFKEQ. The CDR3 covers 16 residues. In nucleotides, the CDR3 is TGTGCCAGCAGCCAAGATTTTTGGCGGGATCTGGGTGAGCAGTACTTC. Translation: CASSQDFWRDLGEQYF.